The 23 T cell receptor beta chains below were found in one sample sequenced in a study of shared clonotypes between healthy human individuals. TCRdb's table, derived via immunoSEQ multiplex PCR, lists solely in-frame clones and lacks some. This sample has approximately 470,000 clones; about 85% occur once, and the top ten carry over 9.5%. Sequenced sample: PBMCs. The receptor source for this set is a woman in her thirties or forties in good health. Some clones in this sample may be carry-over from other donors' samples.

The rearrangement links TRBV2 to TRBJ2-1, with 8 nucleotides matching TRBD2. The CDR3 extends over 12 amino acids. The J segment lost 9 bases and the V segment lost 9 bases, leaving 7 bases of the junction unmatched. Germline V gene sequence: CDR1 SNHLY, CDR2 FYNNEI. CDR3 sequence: CARGLVRAEQFF. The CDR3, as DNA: TGTGCCAGGGGACTAGTCAGGGCTGAGCAGTTCTTC.

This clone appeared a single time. The CDR3 spells CASSPTTYWRAGRSYEQYF. The CDR3 region has the DNA TGTGCCAGCAGCCCCACTACTTACTGGCGAGCGGGGCGATCCTACGAGCAGTACTTC. The chain couples TRBV7-2 to TRBJ2-7; 7 nucleotides line up with TRBD2. This CDR3 has 19 amino acids. V lost 5 bases, J lost 1 base, and 20 bases stayed unmatched. Germline CDR1 is SGHTA and CDR2 is FQGNSA. Drawing the rest from reference TRBV7-2 and TRBJ2-7, the complete variable domain is GAGVSQSPSNKVTEKGKDVELRCDPISGHTALYWYRQSLGQGLEFLIYFQGNSAPDKSGLPSDRFSAERTGGSVSTLTIQRTQQEDSAVYLCASSPTTYWRAGRSYEQYFGPGTRLTVT.

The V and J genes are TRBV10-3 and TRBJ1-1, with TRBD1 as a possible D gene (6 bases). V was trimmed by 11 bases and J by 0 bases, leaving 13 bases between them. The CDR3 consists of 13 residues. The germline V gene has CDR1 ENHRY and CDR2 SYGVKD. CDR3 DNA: TGTGCCTCACGGACAGAGCTGAACACTGAAGCTTTCTTT. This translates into CASRTELNTEAFF.

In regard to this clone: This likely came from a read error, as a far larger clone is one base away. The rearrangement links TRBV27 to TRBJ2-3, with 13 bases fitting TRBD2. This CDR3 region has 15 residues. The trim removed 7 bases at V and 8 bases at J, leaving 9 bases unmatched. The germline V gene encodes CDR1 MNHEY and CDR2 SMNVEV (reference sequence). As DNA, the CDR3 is TGTGCCAGCATTGAACTAGCGGGAGGGCCAGCTACGCAGTATTTT. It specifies CASIELAGGPATQYF.

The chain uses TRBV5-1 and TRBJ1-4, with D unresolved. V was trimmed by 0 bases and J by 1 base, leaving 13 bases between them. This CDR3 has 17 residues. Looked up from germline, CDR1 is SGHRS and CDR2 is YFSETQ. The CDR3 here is CASSLGPEGRTNEKLFF. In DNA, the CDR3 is TGCGCCAGCAGCTTGGGACCCGAGGGAAGAACTAATGAAAAACTGTTTTTT.

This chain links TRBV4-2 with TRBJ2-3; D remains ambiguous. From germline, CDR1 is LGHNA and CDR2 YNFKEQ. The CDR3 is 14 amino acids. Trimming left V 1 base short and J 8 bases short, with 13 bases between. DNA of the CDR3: TGTGCCAGCAGCCAAGGCATAGACGGCACTACGCAGTATTTT. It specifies CASSQGIDGTTQYF.

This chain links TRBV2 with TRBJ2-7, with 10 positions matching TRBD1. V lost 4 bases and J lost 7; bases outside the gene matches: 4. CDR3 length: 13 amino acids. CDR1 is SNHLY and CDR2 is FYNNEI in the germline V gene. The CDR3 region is CASSGTGGFEQYF. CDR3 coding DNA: TGTGCCAGCAGTGGGACAGGGGGTTTTGAGCAGTACTTC.

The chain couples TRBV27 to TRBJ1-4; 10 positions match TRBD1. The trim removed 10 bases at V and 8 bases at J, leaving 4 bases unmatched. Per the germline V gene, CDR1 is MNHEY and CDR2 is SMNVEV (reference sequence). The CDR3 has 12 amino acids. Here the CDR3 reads CATWDRGEKLFF. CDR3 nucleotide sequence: TGTGCCACCTGGGACAGGGGCGAAAAACTGTTTTTT. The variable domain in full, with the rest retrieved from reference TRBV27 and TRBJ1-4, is EAQVTQNPRYLITVTGKKLTVTCSQNMNHEYMSWYRQDPGLGLRQIYYSMNVEVTDKGDVPEGYKVSRKEKRNFPLILESPSPNQTSLYFCATWDRGEKLFFGSGTQLSVL.

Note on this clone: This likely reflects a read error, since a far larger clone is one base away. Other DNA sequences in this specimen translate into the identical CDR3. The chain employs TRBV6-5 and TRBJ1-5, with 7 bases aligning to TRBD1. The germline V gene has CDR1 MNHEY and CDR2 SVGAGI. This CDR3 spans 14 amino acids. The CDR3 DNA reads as TGCGCCAGCAGCGACAGGGCTTCCAATCAGCCCCAGCATTTT. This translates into CASSDRASNQPQHF.

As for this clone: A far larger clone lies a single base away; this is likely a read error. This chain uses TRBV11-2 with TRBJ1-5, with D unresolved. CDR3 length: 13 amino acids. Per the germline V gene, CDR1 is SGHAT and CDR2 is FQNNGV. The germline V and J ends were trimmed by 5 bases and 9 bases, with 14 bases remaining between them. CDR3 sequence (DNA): TGTGCCAGCAGCCTCCGGAGGTACGCGCCCCAGCATTTT. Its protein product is CASSLRRYAPQHF.

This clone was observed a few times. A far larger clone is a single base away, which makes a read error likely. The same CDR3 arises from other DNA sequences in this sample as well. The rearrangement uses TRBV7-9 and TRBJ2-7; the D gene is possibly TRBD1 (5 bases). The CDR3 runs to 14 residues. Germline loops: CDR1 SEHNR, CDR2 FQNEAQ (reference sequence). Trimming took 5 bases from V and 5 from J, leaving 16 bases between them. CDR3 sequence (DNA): TGTGCCAGCAGCCTAGGGCAGGGCAGGAACGAGCAGTACTTC. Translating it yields CASSLGQGRNEQYF.

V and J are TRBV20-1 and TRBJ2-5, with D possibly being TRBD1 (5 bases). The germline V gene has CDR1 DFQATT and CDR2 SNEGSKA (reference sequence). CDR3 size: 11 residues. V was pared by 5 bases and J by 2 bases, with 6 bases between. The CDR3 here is CSAGHQETQYF. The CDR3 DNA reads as TGCAGTGCTGGACATCAAGAGACCCAGTACTTC.

CDR3 DNA sequence: TGTGCCAGCTCCCCGGGAGGGTATGAGCAGTTCTTC. It translates to CASSPGGYEQFF. The rearrangement links TRBV18 to TRBJ2-1; 8 nucleotides line up with TRBD2. The J segment lost 8 bases and the V segment lost 6 bases, leaving 3 bases of the junction unmatched. In germline, CDR1 is KGHSH, CDR2 LQKENI. The CDR3 has 12 amino acids.

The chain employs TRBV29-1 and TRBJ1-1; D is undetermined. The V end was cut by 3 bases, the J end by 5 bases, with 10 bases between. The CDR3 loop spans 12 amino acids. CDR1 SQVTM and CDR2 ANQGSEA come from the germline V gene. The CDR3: CSVDPLGTEAFF. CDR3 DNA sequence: TGCAGCGTTGACCCCCTGGGGACTGAAGCTTTCTTT.

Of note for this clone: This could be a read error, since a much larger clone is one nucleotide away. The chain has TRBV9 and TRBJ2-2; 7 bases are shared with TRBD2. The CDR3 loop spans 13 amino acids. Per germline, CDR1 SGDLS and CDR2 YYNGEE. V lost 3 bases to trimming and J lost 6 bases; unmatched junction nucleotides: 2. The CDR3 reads CASSAGLAGELFF. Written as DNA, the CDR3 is TGTGCCAGCAGCGCCGGACTAGCCGGGGAGCTGTTTTTT.

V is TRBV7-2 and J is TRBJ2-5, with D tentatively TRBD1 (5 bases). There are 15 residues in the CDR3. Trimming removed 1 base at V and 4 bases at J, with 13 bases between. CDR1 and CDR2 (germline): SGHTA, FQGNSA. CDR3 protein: CASSLGRTRAETQYF. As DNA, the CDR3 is TGTGCCAGCAGCTTAGGCCGTACCAGGGCAGAGACCCAGTACTTC.

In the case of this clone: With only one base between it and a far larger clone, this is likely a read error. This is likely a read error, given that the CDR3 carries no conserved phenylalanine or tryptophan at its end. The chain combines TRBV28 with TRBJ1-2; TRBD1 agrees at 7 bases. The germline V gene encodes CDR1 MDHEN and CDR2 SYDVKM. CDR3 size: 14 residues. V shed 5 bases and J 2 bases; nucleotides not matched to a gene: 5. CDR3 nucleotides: TGTGCCAGCAGTCTACAGGGGCCCAACTATGGCTACACCCTC. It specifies CASSLQGPNYGYTL.

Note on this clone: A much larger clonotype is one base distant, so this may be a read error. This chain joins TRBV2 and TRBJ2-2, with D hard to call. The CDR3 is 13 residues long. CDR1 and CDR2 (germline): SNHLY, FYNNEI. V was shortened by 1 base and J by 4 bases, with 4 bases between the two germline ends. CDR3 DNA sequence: TGTGCCAGCAGTGAAGGGGGCACCGGGGAGCTGTTTTTT. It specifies CASSEGGTGELFF.

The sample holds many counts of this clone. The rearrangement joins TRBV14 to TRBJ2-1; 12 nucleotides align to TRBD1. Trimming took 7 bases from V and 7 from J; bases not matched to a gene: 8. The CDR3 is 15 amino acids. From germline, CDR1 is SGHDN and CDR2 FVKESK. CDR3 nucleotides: TGTGCCAGCACTTCCGGGACAGGGGGCCATAATGAGCAGTTCTTC. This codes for CASTSGTGGHNEQFF.

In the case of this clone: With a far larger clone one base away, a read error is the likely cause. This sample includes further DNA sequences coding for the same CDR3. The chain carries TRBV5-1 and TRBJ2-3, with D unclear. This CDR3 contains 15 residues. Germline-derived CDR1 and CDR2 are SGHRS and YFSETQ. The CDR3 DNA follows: TGCGCCAGCAGCTTGGACCCGAGTAGCACAGATACTCAGTATTTT. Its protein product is CASSLDPSSTDTQYF.

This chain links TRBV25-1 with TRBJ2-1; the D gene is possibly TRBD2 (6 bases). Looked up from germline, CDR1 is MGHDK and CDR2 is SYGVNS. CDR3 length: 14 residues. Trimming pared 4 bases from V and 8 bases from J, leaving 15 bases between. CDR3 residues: CASSVGGRVDEQFF. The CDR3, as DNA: TGTGCCAGCAGTGTGGGGGGACGGGTTGATGAGCAGTTCTTC. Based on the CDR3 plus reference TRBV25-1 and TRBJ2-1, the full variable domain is EADIYQTPRYLVIGTGKKITLECSQTMGHDKMYWYQQDPGMELHLIHYSYGVNSTEKGDLSSESTVSRIRTEHFPLTLESARPSHTSQYLCASSVGGRVDEQFFGPGTRLTVL.

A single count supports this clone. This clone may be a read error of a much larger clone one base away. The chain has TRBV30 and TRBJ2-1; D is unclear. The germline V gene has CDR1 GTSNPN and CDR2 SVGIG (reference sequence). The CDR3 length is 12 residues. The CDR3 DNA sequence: TGTGCCTGGAGTCCCTCGAGAAATGAGCGGTTCTTC. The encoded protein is CAWSPSRNERFF.

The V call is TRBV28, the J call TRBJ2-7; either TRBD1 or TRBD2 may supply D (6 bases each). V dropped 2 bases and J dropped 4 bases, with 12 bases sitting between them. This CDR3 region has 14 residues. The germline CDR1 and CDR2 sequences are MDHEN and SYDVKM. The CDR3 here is CASSLIRGGYEQYF. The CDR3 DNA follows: TGTGCCAGCAGTTTAATCAGGGGAGGTTACGAGCAGTACTTC.